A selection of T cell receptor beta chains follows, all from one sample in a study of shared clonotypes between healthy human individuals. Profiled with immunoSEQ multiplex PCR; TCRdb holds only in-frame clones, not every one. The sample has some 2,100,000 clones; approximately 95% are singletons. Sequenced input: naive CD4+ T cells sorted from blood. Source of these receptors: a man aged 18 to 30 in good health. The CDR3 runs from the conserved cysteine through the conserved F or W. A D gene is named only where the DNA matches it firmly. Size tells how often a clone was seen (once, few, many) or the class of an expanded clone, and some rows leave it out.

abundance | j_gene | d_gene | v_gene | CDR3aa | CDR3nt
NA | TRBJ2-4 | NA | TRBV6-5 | CASSLSQGAKNIQYF | TGTGCCAGCAGCCTATCCCAGGGAGCCAAAAACATTCAGTACTTC
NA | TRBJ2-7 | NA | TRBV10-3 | CAIGDSYEQYF | TGTGCCATCGGGGACTCGTACGAGCAGTACTTC
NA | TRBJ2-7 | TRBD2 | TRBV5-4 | CASSFYGLAGDRAVYEQYF | TGTGCCAGCAGCTTTTATGGACTAGCGGGAGATCGGGCAGTCTACGAGCAGTACTTC
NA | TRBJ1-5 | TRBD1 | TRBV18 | CASSHDRGLNQPQHF | TGTGCCAGCTCCCATGACAGGGGCTTGAATCAGCCCCAGCATTTT
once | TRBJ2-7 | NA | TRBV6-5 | CASTQTGTEEQYF | TGTGCCAGCACCCAGACAGGAACTGAAGAGCAGTACTTC
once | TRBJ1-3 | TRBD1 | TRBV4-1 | CASSQVQGATGNTIYF | TGCGCCAGCAGCCAAGTTCAGGGGGCTACTGGAAACACCATATATTTT
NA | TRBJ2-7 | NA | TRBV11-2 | CASSLGKRLSYEQYF | TGTGCCAGCAGCTTAGGGAAGCGACTCTCCTACGAGCAGTACTTC
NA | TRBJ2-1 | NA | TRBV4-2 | CASIIGGARGHEQFF | TGTGCCAGCATCATAGGGGGAGCGCGGGGCCATGAGCAGTTCTTC
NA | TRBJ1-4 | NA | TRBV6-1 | CASSGVGLGEKLFF | TGTGCCAGCAGTGGAGTAGGTCTGGGTGAAAAACTGTTTTTT
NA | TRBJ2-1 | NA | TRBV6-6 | CASSYGGVSYNEQFF | TGTGCCAGCAGTTACGGCGGGGTCTCCTACAATGAGCAGTTCTTC
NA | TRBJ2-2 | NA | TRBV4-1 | CASSQASGGSNTGELFF | TGCGCCAGCAGCCAAGCGTCCGGGGGATCAAACACCGGGGAGCTGTTTTTT
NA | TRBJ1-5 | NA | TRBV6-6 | CASSPNRKPQHF | TGTGCCAGCAGCCCTAACCGTAAGCCCCAGCATTTT
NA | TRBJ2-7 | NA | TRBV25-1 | CASTAGGASYEQYF | TGTGCCAGCACAGCAGGGGGGGCCTCCTACGAGCAGTACTTC
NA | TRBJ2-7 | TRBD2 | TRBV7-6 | CASSLEPAGGTATYEQYF | TGTGCCAGCAGCTTAGAACCGGCGGGGGGGACTGCCACCTACGAGCAGTACTTC
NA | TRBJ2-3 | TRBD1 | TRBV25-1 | CASSEQGRGRSSTDTQYF | TGTGCCAGCAGTGAACAGGGCAGGGGGCGTTCTAGCACAGATACGCAGTATTTT
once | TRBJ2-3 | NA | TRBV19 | CASSTGPQGSDTQYF | TGTGCCAGTAGTACCGGGCCCCAGGGATCAGATACGCAGTATTTT
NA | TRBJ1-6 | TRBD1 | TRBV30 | CACPRDRGTYNSPLHF | TGTGCCTGTCCTCGGGACAGGGGGACCTATAATTCACCCCTCCACTTT
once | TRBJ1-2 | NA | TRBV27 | CAVRPVDSYGYTF | TGTGCCGTCCGCCCGGTGGACAGCTATGGCTACACCTTC
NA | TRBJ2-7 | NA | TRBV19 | CASSRTVSYEQYF | TGTGCCAGTTCGAGGACCGTCTCCTACGAGCAGTACTTC
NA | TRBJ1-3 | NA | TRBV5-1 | CASSLDSGGNTIYF | TGCGCCAGCAGCTTGGACAGCGGTGGAAACACCATATATTTT
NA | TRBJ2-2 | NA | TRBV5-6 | CASSLDPNTGELFF | TGTGCCAGCAGCTTGGACCCCAACACCGGGGAGCTGTTTTTT
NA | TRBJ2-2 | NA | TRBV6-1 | CASSVGAGTGPGELFF | TGTGCCAGCAGTGTCGGAGCCGGGACTGGCCCCGGGGAGCTGTTTTTT
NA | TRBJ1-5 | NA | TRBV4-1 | CASSQGIDGVARKPQHF | TGCGCCAGCAGCCAAGGGATAGACGGCGTAGCGAGGAAGCCCCAGCATTTT
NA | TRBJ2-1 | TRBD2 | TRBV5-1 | CASSYLRLAGDSEFF | TGCGCCAGCAGTTACCTAAGACTAGCGGGAGATTCAGAGTTCTTC
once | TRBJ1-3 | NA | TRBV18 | CASSPQPQGSGNTIYF | TGTGCCAGCTCACCACAACCACAGGGCTCTGGAAACACCATATATTTT
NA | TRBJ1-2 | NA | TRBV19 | CASSIEGSNYGYTF | TGTGCCAGTAGTATTGAAGGGTCTAACTATGGCTACACCTTC
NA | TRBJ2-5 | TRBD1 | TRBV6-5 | CASSHTRGLETQYF | TGTGCCAGCAGCCACACCAGGGGGCTGGAGACCCAGTACTTC
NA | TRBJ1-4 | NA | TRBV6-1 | CASSTPGGTNEKLFF | TGTGCCAGCAGTACCCCGGGGGGAACTAATGAAAAACTGTTTTTT
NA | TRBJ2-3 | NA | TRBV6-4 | CASSLVWTDTQYF | TGTGCCAGCAGCCTCGTTTGGACAGATACGCAGTATTTT
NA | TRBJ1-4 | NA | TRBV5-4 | CASSLGQPTNEKLFF | TGTGCCAGCAGCTTGGGCCAGCCAACTAATGAAAAACTGTTTTTT
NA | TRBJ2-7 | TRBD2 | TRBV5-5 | CATAGQPGLAGGHEQYF | TGTGCCACCGCCGGGCAGCCGGGACTAGCGGGAGGCCACGAGCAGTACTTC